The clone carrying this T cell receptor (beta chain) was seen at least ten times. Its antigen is unidentified. The data were obtained in a study of spatial heterogeneity in lung cancer. Notes on the study in general: Ubiquitous expanded tumor TCRs surfaced in blood more at resection than they did at follow-up.

Sample time point: blood at routine non-recurrence follow-up after resection. Tumor, nontumor lung or frozen PBMC supplied whole RNA, sequenced without sorting. TCRdb ran MiXCR on the 5' RACE reads and lists one entry per CDR3 protein. The sample lists roughly 72,000 distinct CDR3 sequences; roughly 9% were seen once. V gave up 3 bases and J gave up 7 bases; unmatched junction bases: 4. Germline V CDR1 and CDR2: SGHNT, YENEEA. The CDR3 has 14 residues. The sequenced sample was PBMCs, obtained at follow-up. This chain joins TRBV11-3 and TRBJ2-5, with TRBD2 matching over 11 bases. The receptor comes from a female donor with early-stage non-small cell lung cancer. The CDR3 sequence: CASSFSGRAGTQYF. The DNA of the CDR3 is TGTGCCAGCAGCTTTAGCGGGAGGGCGGGGACCCAGTACTTC.